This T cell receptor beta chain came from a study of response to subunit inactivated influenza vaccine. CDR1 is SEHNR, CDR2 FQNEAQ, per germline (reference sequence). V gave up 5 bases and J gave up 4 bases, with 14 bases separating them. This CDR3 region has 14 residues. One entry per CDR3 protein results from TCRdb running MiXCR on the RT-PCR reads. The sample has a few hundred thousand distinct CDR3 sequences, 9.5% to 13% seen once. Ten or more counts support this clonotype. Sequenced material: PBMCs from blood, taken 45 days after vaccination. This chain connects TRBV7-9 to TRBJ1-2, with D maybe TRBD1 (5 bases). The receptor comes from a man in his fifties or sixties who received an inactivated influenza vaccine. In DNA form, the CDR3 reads TGTGCCAGCAGCGCATCCGGGACTCGCTATGGCTACACCTTC. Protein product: CASSASGTRYGYTF.